The source of this TCR beta chain is a study of T cell clonotyping in hematopoietic cell transplantation. Only in-frame clones appear in the TCRdb table, and some are missing; sequencing was by immunoSEQ multiplex PCR. Among about 21,000 clones listed, approximately 87% were seen once. Documented time point: recipient sample about 28 days before transplant, after cytoreduction. Recipient blood drawn about 28 days pretransplant and days 30, 100, 180 after. Of note for this clone: Its specificity is unknown.

Study-level results: Higher Inverse Simpson Index values in graft donor and pretransplant recipient predicted broader posttransplant TCR diversity.

Per the germline V gene, CDR1 is SNHLY and CDR2 is FYNNEI. V gave up 6 bases and J gave up 5 bases, with 20 bases separating them. The length of the CDR3 is 15 residues. This chain links TRBV2 with TRBJ2-7, with a weak D call TRBD1 (6 bases). The clonotype was recovered from a man between 18 and 35 years old with biphenotypic leukemia. Some clones in this sample may be carry-over from other donors' samples. The material was peripheral blood mononuclear cells, obtained before stem cell transplant. The CDR3 loop is CASRRATGIKNEQYF. CDR3 nucleotide sequence: TGTGCCAGCAGACGTGCTACAGGGATCAAAAACGAGCAGTACTTC. The whole variable domain, remainder taken from reference TRBV2 and TRBJ2-7, is EPEVTQTPSHQVTQMGQEVILRCVPISNHLYFYWYRQILGQKVEFLVSFYNNEISEKSEIFDDQFSVERPDGSNFTLKIRSTKLEDSAMYFCASRRATGIKNEQYFGPGTRLTVT.